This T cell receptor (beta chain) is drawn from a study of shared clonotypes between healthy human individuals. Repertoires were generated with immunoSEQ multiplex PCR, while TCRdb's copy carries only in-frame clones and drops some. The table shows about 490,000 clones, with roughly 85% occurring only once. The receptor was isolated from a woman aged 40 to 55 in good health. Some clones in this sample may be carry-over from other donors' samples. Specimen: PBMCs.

CDR3 in amino acids: CASSLTGDNSPLHF. CDR3 nucleotides: TGTGCCAGCAGCTTGACAGGGGATAATTCACCCCTCCACTTT. V usage is TRBV7-2 and J usage is TRBJ1-6; 8 nucleotides align to TRBD1. V lost 3 bases and J lost 5; bases outside the gene matches: 0. Germline V gene data show CDR1 as SGHTA and CDR2 as FQGNSA. CDR3 length: 14 residues. The full variable domain, completed using reference TRBV7-2 and TRBJ1-6, is GAGVSQSPSNKVTEKGKDVELRCDPISGHTALYWYRQSLGQGLEFLIYFQGNSAPDKSGLPSDRFSAERTGGSVSTLTIQRTQQEDSAVYLCASSLTGDNSPLHFGNGTRLTVT.